Here is one T cell receptor (beta chain) with its context. A much larger clone lies a single base off, so this may be a read error. The sample is drawn from a study of blood T cell repertoires in COVID-19. About the study: PBMCs, B-cell-depleted T cells, or T cells provided the cDNA or gDNA that made up the material.

The CDR3 consists of 12 residues. V was pared by 5 bases and J by 3 bases, with 6 bases between. CDR1 SGHAT and CDR2 FQNNGV come from the germline V gene. TCRdb's table, derived via immunoSEQ multiplex PCR, lists solely in-frame clones and lacks some. The sample consists of tens of thousands of clones, about 80% of them appearing once. Seattle patients were enrolled while actively infected and followed longitudinally. This sequence originates from a man aged 30-40 years with COVID-19, enrolled during active disease. The rearrangement joins TRBV11-2 to TRBJ2-3; D uncertain. Input material: peripheral blood. The CDR3 coding sequence is TGTGCCAGCAGCCCCGGGACAGATACGCAGTATTTT. As protein: CASSPGTDTQYF.